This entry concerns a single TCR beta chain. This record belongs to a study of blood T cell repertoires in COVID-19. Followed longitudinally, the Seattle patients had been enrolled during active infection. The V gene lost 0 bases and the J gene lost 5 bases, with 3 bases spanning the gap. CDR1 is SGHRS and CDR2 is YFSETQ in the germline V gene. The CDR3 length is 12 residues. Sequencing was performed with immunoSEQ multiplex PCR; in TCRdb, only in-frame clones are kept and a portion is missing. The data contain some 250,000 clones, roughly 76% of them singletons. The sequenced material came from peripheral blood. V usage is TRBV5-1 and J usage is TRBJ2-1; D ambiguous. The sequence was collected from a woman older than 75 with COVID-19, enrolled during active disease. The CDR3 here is CASSLANNEQFF. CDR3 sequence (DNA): TGCGCCAGCAGCTTGGCCAACAATGAGCAGTTCTTC.